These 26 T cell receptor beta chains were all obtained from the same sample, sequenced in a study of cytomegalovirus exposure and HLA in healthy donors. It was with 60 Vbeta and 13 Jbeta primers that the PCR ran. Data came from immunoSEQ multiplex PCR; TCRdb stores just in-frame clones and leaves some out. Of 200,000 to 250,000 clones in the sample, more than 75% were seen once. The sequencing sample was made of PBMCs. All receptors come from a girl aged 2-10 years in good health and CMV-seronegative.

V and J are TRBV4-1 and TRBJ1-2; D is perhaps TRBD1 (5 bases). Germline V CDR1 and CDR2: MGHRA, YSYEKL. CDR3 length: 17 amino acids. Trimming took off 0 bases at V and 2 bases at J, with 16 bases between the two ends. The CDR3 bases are TGCGCCAGCAGCCAAGATATTAGAGGCAGGGCCAACTATGGCTACACCTTC. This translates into CASSQDIRGRANYGYTF.

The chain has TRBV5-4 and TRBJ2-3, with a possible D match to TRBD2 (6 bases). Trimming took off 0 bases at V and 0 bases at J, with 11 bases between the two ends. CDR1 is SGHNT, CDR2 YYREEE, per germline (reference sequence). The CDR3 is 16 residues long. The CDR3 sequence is CASSLGTGLSTDTQYF. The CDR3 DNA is TGTGCCAGCAGCTTGGGGACGGGACTGAGCACAGATACGCAGTATTTT.

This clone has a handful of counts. CDR3 DNA sequence: TGTGCCAGCAGTGCAGGGGTGAACTATGGCTACACCTTC. Encoded protein: CASSAGVNYGYTF. The rearrangement joins TRBV6-6 to TRBJ1-2; D might be TRBD1 (6 bases). Germline CDR1 MNHNY, CDR2 SVGAGI (reference sequence). The CDR3 is made up of 13 amino acids. V was clipped by 5 bases and J by 2 bases, with 9 bases between them.

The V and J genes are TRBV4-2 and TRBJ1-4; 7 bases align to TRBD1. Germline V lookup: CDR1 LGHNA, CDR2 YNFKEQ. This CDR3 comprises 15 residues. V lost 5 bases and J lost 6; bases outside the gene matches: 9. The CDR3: CASSVGEGAYEKLFF. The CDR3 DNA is TGTGCCAGCAGCGTAGGAGAGGGGGCTTATGAAAAACTGTTTTTT.

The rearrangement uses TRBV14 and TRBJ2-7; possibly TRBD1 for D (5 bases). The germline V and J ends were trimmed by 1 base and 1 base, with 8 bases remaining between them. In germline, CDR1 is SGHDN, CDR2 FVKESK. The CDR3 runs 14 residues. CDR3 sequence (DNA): TGTGCCAGCAGCCAAGGGGGCTTATCCTACGAGCAGTACTTC. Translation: CASSQGGLSYEQYF. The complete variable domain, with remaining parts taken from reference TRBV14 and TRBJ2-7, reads EAGVTQFPSHSVIEKGQTVTLRCDPISGHDNLYWYRRVMGKEIKFLLHFVKESKQDESGMPNNRFLAERTGGTYSTLKVQPAELEDSGVYFCASSQGGLSYEQYFGPGTRLTVT.

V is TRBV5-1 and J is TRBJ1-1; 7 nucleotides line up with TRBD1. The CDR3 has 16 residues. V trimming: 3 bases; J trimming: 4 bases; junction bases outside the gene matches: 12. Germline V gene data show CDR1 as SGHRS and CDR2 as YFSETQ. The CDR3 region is CASSWGLTGSSTEAFF. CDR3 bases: TGCGCCAGCAGCTGGGGGTTGACAGGGAGTAGCACTGAAGCTTTCTTT. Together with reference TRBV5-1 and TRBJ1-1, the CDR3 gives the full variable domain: KAGVTQTPRYLIKTRGQQVTLSCSPISGHRSVSWYQQTPGQGLQFLFEYFSETQRNKGNFPGRFSGRQFSNSRSEMNVSTLELGDSALYLCASSWGLTGSSTEAFFGQGTRLTVV.

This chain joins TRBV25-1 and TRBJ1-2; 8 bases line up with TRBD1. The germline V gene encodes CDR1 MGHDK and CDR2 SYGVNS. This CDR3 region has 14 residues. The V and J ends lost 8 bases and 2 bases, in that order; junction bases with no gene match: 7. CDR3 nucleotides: TGTGCCAGCGGGAGCCCAGGGGGCAACTATGGCTACACCTTC. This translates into CASGSPGGNYGYTF.

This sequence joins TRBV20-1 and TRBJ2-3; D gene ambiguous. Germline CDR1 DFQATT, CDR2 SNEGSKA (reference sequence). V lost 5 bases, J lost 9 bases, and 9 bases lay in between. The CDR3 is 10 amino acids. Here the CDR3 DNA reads TGCAGTGCTCCGCCGGTCACGCAGTATTTT. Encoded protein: CSAPPVTQYF.

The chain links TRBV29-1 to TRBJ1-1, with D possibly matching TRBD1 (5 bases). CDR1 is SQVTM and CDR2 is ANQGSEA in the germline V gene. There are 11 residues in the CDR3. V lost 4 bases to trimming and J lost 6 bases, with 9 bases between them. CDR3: CSVAGNAEAFF. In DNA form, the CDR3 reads TGCAGCGTTGCAGGGAATGCTGAAGCTTTCTTT.

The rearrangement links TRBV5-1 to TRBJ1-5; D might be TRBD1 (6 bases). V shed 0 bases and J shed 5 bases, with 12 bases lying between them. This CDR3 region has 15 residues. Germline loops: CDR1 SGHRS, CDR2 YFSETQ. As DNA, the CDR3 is TGCGCCAGCAGCTTGGGTTCAGGGGCCCATCAGCCCCAGCATTTT. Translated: CASSLGSGAHQPQHF.

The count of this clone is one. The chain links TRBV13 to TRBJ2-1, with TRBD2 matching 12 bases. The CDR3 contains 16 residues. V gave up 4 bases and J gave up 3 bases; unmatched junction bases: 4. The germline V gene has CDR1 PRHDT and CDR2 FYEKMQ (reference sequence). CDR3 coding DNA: TGTGCCAGCAGCTCCCGACTAGCGGGAGTCTACAATGAGCAGTTCTTC. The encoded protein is CASSSRLAGVYNEQFF. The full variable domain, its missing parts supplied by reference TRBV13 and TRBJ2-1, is AAGVIQSPRHLIKEKRETATLKCYPIPRHDTVYWYQQGPGQDPQFLISFYEKMQSDKGSIPDRFSAQQFSDYHSELNMSSLELGDSALYFCASSSRLAGVYNEQFFGPGTRLTVL.

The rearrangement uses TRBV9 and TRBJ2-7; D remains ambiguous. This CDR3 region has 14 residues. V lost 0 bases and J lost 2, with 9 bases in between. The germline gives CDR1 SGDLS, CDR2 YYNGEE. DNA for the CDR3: TGTGCCAGCAGCGTAGGTGGCGGAGCCTACGAGCAGTACTTC. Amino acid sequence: CASSVGGGAYEQYF.

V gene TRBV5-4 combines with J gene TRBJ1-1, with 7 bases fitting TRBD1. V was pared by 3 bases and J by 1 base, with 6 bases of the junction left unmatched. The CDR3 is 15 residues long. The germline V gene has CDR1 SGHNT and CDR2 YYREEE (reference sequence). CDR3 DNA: TGTGCCAGCAGCTCCCACAGGGGAGGGAACACTGAAGCTTTCTTT. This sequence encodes CASSSHRGGNTEAFF. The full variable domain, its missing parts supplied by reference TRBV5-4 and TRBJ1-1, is ETGVTQSPTHLIKTRGQQVTLRCSSQSGHNTVSWYQQALGQGPQFIFQYYREEENGRGNFPPRFSGLQFPNYSSELNVNALELDDSALYLCASSSHRGGNTEAFFGQGTRLTVV.

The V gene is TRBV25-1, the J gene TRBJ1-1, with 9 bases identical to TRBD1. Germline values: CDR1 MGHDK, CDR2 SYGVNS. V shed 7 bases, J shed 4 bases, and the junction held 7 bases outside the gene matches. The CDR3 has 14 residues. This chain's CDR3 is CASTGTGRGTEAFF. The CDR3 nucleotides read TGTGCCAGCACTGGGACAGGGCGGGGCACTGAAGCTTTCTTT.

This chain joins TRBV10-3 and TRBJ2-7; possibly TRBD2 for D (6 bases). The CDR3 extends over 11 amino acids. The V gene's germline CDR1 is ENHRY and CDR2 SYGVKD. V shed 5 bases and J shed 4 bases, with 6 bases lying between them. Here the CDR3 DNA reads TGTGCCATCAGTAGCGGGTACGAGCAGTACTTC. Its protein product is CAISSGYEQYF.

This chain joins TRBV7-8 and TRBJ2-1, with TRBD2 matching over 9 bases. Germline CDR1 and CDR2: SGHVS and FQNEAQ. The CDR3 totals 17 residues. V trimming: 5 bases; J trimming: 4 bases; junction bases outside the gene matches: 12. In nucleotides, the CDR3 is TGTGCCAGCAGCAGATCGAGTAGCGGGGGACCATACAATGAGCAGTTCTTC. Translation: CASSRSSSGGPYNEQFF.

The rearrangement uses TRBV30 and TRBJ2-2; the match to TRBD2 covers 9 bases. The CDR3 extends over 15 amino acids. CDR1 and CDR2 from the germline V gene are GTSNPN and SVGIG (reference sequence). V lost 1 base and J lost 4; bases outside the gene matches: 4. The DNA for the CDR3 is TGTGCCTGGAGTGGCGGACTAGCGCCCACCGGGGAGCTGTTTTTT. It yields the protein CAWSGGLAPTGELFF.

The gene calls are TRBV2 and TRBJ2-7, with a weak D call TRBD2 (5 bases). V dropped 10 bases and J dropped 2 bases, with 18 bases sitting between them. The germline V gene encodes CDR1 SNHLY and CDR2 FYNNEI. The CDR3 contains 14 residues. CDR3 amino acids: CATEAGISTYEQYF. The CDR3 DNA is TGTGCCACCGAGGCCGGGATATCGACCTACGAGCAGTACTTC.

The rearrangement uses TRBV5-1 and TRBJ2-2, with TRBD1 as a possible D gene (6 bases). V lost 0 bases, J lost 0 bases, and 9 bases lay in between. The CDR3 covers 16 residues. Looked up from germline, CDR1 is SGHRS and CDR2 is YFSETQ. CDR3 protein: CASSLGGPANTGELFF. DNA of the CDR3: TGCGCCAGCAGCTTGGGGGGGCCCGCGAACACCGGGGAGCTGTTTTTT.

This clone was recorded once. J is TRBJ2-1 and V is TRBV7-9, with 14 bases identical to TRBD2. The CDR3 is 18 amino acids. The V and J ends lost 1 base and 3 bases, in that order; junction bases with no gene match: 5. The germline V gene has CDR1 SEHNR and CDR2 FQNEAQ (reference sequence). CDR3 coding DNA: TGTGCCAGCAGCTTAGGAGTGGGACTAGCGGGGGTCTACAATGAGCAGTTCTTC. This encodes CASSLGVGLAGVYNEQFF. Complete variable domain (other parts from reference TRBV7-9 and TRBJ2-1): DTGVSQNPRHKITKRGQNVTFRCDPISEHNRLYWYRQTLGQGPEFLTYFQNEAQLEKSRLLSDRFSAERPKGSFSTLEIQRTEQGDSAMYLCASSLGVGLAGVYNEQFFGPGTRLTVL.

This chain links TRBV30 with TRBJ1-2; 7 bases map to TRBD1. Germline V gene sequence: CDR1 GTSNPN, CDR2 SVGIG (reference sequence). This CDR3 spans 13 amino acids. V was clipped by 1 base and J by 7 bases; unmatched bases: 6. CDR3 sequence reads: CAWSAGTAIGYTF. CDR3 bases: TGTGCCTGGAGTGCCGGGACAGCGATTGGCTACACCTTC.

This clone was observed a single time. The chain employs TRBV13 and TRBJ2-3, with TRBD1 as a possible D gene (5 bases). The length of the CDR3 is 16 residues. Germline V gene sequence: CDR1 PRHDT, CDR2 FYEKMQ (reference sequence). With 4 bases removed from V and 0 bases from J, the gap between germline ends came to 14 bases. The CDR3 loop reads CASSSRQKVSTDTQYF. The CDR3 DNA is TGTGCCAGCAGCTCCAGACAGAAGGTCAGCACAGATACGCAGTATTTT. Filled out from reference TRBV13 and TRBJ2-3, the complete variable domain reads AAGVIQSPRHLIKEKRETATLKCYPIPRHDTVYWYQQGPGQDPQFLISFYEKMQSDKGSIPDRFSAQQFSDYHSELNMSSLELGDSALYFCASSSRQKVSTDTQYFGPGTRLTVL.

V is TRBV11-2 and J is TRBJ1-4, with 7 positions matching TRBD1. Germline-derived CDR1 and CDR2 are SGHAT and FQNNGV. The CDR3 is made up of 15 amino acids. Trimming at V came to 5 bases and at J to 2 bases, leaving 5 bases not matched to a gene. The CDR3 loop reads CASSLDRVTNEKLFF. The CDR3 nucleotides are TGTGCCAGCAGCCTTGACAGGGTTACTAATGAAAAACTGTTTTTT.

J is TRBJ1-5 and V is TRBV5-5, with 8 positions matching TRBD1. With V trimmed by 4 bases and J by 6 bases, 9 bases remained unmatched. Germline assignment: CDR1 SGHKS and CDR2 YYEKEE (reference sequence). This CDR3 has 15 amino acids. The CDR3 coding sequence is TGTGCCAGCAGCAACGGACAGGGACGAGGTCAGCCCCAGCATTTT. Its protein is CASSNGQGRGQPQHF.

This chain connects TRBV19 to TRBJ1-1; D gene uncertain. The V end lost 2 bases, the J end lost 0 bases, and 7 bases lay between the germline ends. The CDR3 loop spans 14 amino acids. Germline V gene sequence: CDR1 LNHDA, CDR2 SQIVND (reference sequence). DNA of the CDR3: TGTGCCAGTAGTATAAACAGCTTGAACACTGAAGCTTTCTTT. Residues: CASSINSLNTEAFF.

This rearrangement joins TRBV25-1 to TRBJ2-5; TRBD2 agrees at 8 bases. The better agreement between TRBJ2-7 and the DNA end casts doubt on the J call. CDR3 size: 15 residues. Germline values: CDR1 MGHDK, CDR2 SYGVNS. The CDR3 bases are TGTGCCAGCAGTCTTGGCAGCGGGAGTATCAACGAGCAGTACTTC. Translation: CASSLGSGSINEQYF.